This T cell receptor beta chain came from a study of Ad26.COV2.S vaccination and SARS-CoV-2 variants. Points from the study as a whole: Spike-specific responses of CD8+ and CD4+ T cells were reported to display substantial breadth after vaccination.

TCRdb keeps only in-frame clones here, not all; method: immunoSEQ multiplex PCR. This table has 300,000 to 400,000 clones, approximately 81% appearing once. As regards this clone: The target antigen is unknown.

As for treatment: about 20 received Ad26.COV2.S at low or high dose, single or two shots; 5 received placebo; per-sample allocation not given. The samples date from day 63 after the first vaccine or placebo injection. The germline V gene encodes CDR1 MNHEY and CDR2 SVGEGT. The CDR3 consists of 13 residues. Unmatched junction bases numbered 1, after V lost 5 bases and J lost 6 bases. The chain recombines TRBV6-2 or TRBV6-3 with TRBJ1-5; 10 nucleotides line up with TRBD1. The clonotype originates from a person between 18 and 60 years old who received the Ad26.COV2.S COVID-19 vaccine or a placebo. Sequencing used peripheral blood, obtained in a trial of Ad26.COV2.S vaccine versus placebo. CDR3 sequence: CASSDRGRQPQHF. In DNA, the CDR3 is TGTGCCAGCAGTGACAGGGGGCGTCAGCCCCAGCATTTT.